The 23 T cell receptor beta chains presented below share a single source sample, sequenced in a study of cytomegalovirus exposure and HLA in healthy donors. A multiplex PCR was run with 60 Vbeta primers and 13 Jbeta primers. The assay was immunoSEQ multiplex PCR, and TCRdb's table has in-frame clones only and misses some. This sample has 90,000 to 120,000 clones, with 82% found just once. The sequenced sample was PBMCs. The receptor set was obtained from a man aged 30 to 39 in good health and CMV-seropositive.

CDR3 nucleotides: TGTGCCAGCAGCCAAGTAGGTGCGGCAGTTGACTATGGCTACACCTTC. Its translation: CASSQVGAAVDYGYTF. The chain uses TRBV4-2 and TRBJ1-2; D not certain. V lost 1 base and J 3 bases, leaving 15 bases between the germline ends. There are 16 residues in the CDR3. CDR1 is LGHNA, CDR2 YNFKEQ, per germline.

Remarks on this clone: Other DNA sequences of this sample code for an identical CDR3. The chain couples TRBV6-1 to TRBJ2-1; possibly TRBD2 for D (5 bases). The V gene lost 3 bases and the J gene lost 7 bases, with 16 bases spanning the gap. Germline assignment: CDR1 MNHNS and CDR2 SASEGT. CDR3 size: 15 residues. CDR3: CASSERVFIPNEQFF. In nucleotides, the CDR3 is TGTGCCAGCAGTGAGCGGGTGTTCATCCCTAATGAGCAGTTCTTC.

Comments on this clone: One end of the junction varies from germline; a read error may be responsible. The J gene is TRBJ2-7, the V gene TRBV7-9, with unresolved D. The CDR3 totals 15 residues. From germline, CDR1 is SEHNR and CDR2 FQNEAQ (reference sequence). DNA for the CDR3: TGTTCCAGCAGCTTCGGCATAGGAGTCTCCTACGAGCAGTACTTC. This translates into CSSSFGIGVSYEQYF.

V and J are TRBV4-1 and TRBJ2-1; 11 positions agree with TRBD2. This CDR3 is built from 16 residues. J gave up 8 bases and V 1 base, and 7 bases lay outside the gene matches. The germline V gene encodes CDR1 MGHRA and CDR2 YSYEKL. The CDR3 sequence is CASSQGSSGGADEQFF. CDR3 DNA sequence: TGCGCCAGCAGCCAAGGAAGTAGCGGGGGGGCCGATGAGCAGTTCTTC.

This clone was seen once. This rearrangement joins TRBV5-1 to TRBJ2-5, with D possibly TRBD1 on 6 matching bases. This CDR3 is 13 amino acids long. With 6 bases removed from V and 1 base from J, the gap between germline ends came to 10 bases. The germline gives CDR1 SGHRS, CDR2 YFSETQ. In DNA form, the CDR3 reads TGCGCCAGCACTCGGGACACCCAAGAGACCCAGTACTTC. This translates into CASTRDTQETQYF.

On this clone itself: An end of the junction does not agree with germline; a read error may underlie this. Other DNA sequences in this sample translate to the same CDR3. This sequence joins TRBV5-4 and TRBJ1-2, with 9 nucleotides matching TRBD1. CDR3 length: 15 residues. From germline, CDR1 is SGHNT and CDR2 YYREEE (reference sequence). This CDR3 is CASSHQTGTGQGYTF. The DNA for the CDR3 is TGCGCCAGCAGCCACCAAACCGGGACAGGGCAAGGCTACACCTTC.

The J gene is TRBJ2-7, the V gene TRBV7-9, with D maybe TRBD2 (5 bases). V was cut by 4 bases and J by 1 base, with 14 bases left in between. Germline CDR1 SEHNR, CDR2 FQNEAQ (reference sequence). This CDR3 region has 15 residues. CDR3 residues: CASSSATGKSYEQYF. In nucleotides, the CDR3 is TGTGCCAGCAGCTCGGCAACCGGGAAGTCCTACGAGCAGTACTTC.

The rearrangement links TRBV7-9 to TRBJ2-7, with 10 positions matching TRBD2. This CDR3 contains 15 residues. Germline trimming cut 5 bases from V and 6 bases from J; bases unmatched to any gene: 10. The germline CDR1 and CDR2 sequences are SEHNR and FQNEAQ (reference sequence). The DNA for the CDR3 is TGTGCCAGCAGCATAACTTTTAGCGGGGGGAGCGAGCAGTACTTC. It translates to CASSITFSGGSEQYF.

The V and J genes are TRBV9 and TRBJ2-2, with 10 nucleotides matching TRBD1. The J segment lost 7 bases and the V segment lost 4 bases, leaving 7 bases of the junction unmatched. The CDR3 consists of 15 residues. Germline CDR1 reads SGDLS; CDR2 reads YYNGEE. CDR3 residues: CASSSRQGAFGELFF. The CDR3 coding sequence is TGTGCCAGCAGCTCCCGACAGGGGGCCTTCGGGGAGCTGTTTTTT.

This clone was seen a few times. The V gene is TRBV6-4, the J gene TRBJ2-1; 9 bases map to TRBD2. Germline values: CDR1 MRHNA, CDR2 SNTAGT. This CDR3 region has 16 residues. V trimming: 0 bases; J trimming: 5 bases; junction bases outside the gene matches: 5. The CDR3 loop reads CASSDSGTSRNNEQFF. The CDR3 nucleotides are TGTGCCAGCAGTGACTCCGGGACTAGCAGGAACAATGAGCAGTTCTTC.

The chain is built from TRBV2 and TRBJ1-2, with TRBD1 matching over 11 bases. CDR1 and CDR2 from the germline V gene are SNHLY and FYNNEI. V shed 6 bases and J 10 bases; nucleotides not matched to a gene: 7. The CDR3 covers 13 residues. Here the CDR3 reads CASRGQGDALYTF. CDR3 in DNA: TGTGCCAGCAGGGGACAGGGGGACGCCCTCTACACCTTC.

Turning to this clone: One end of the junction fails to match germline, which may point to a read error. The J gene is TRBJ1-6, the V gene TRBV7-9; 10 nucleotides line up with TRBD1. Germline loops: CDR1 SEHNR, CDR2 FQNEAQ (reference sequence). This CDR3 is 16 amino acids long. CDR3 bases: TGTGCCAGCAGCTCCCGGGACAGGGGCTCTCATTCCCCCCTCCACTTT. It codes for CASSSRDRGSHSPLHF.

This chain joins TRBV27 and TRBJ1-1; weak D call: TRBD1 (5 bases). Between the trimmed V and J ends, which lost 2 bases and 5 bases, there was a span of 12 bases. Germline V CDR1 and CDR2: MNHEY, SMNVEV (reference sequence). The CDR3 covers 14 residues. The CDR3 DNA reads TGTGCCAGCAGTTTAATGTGGGGCGGAACTGAAGCTTTCTTT. Protein sequence: CASSLMWGGTEAFF.

This clone was detected a few times. This rearrangement joins TRBV29-1 to TRBJ1-1, with 8 bases identical to TRBD1. Looked up from germline, CDR1 is SQVTM and CDR2 is ANQGSEA. V lost 4 bases and J lost 1; bases outside the gene matches: 2. This CDR3 comprises 13 residues. The CDR3 DNA sequence: TGCAGCGTTGGACAGGGGAAGAACACTGAAGCTTTCTTT. Its protein is CSVGQGKNTEAFF.

This chain connects TRBV7-8 to TRBJ1-6; D gene ambiguous. CDR1 and CDR2 from the germline V gene are SGHVS and FQNEAQ. This CDR3 spans 15 amino acids. Trimming stripped 5 bases from V and 5 bases from J, with 13 bases between. The CDR3 is CASSAGVRNNSPLHF. DNA of the CDR3: TGTGCCAGCAGCGCAGGCGTCAGGAATAATTCACCCCTCCACTTT.

This clone was picked up a small number of times. This rearrangement joins TRBV25-1 to TRBJ2-1, with D perhaps TRBD1 (6 bases). The CDR3 length is 11 residues. CDR1 and CDR2 from the germline V gene are MGHDK and SYGVNS. The V end was cut by 11 bases, the J end by 7 bases, with 12 bases between. The CDR3 here is CASQTGNEQFF. The CDR3 region has the DNA TGTGCCTCCCAGACAGGAAATGAGCAGTTCTTC.

In DNA form, the CDR3 reads TGCGCCAGCAGCCAAAAGGGGGCCGTGAACACCGGGGAGCTGTTTTTT. Translating gives CASSQKGAVNTGELFF. The V call is TRBV5-1, the J call TRBJ2-2, with 7 bases identical to TRBD1. Germline-derived CDR1 and CDR2 are SGHRS and YFSETQ. The CDR3 is 16 amino acids. V shed 4 bases, J shed 1 base, and the junction held 7 bases outside the gene matches.

The gene calls are TRBV10-2 and TRBJ1-5; D perhaps matches TRBD1 (6 bases). The V and J ends lost 7 bases and 13 bases respectively, with 20 bases between them. CDR1 is WSHSY, CDR2 SAAADI, per germline. The CDR3 is made up of 13 amino acids. The CDR3 nucleotides are TGCGCCAGCACCGAGCCTGACAGGCGACTTCAGCATTTT. Protein: CASTEPDRRLQHF.

The chain uses TRBV6-4 and TRBJ1-6; no definite D call. This CDR3 spans 14 amino acids. Trimming shortened V by 6 bases and J by 13 bases, and 19 bases separated the two germline ends. Germline V gives CDR1 MRHNA, CDR2 SNTAGT. The DNA of the CDR3 is TGTGCCAGCAGGGCCGGGCTCCCTCCGGGGCCCCTCCACTTT. It translates to CASRAGLPPGPLHF.

This chain connects TRBV27 to TRBJ1-1; TRBD1 agrees at 7 bases. The V and J ends lost 5 bases and 6 bases, in that order; junction bases with no gene match: 15. The CDR3 extends over 16 amino acids. Germline values: CDR1 MNHEY, CDR2 SMNVEV (reference sequence). The DNA for the CDR3 is TGTGCCAGCAGTACCTTGGGTTGGGACAGTATCGCTGAAGCTTTCTTT. This translates into CASSTLGWDSIAEAFF.

A few counts support this clone. This sequence joins TRBV19 and TRBJ2-7, with 11 positions matching TRBD2. This CDR3 has 14 residues. The ends lost 7 bases at V and 3 bases at J; junction bases unmatched: 5. Germline V lookup: CDR1 LNHDA, CDR2 SQIVND (reference sequence). The CDR3 protein is CASKTSGGYYEQYF. The CDR3 DNA follows: TGTGCCAGTAAAACTAGCGGGGGTTACTACGAGCAGTACTTC.

The rearrangement uses TRBV5-8 and TRBJ1-5, with no clear D. Trimming stripped 0 bases from V and 5 bases from J, with 6 bases between. Germline lookup yields CDR1 SGHTS and CDR2 YDEGEE. The CDR3 runs 13 residues. The CDR3 sequence is CASSLVADQPQHF. The CDR3 DNA follows: TGTGCCAGCAGCTTGGTAGCGGATCAGCCCCAGCATTTT.

V and J are TRBV6-1 and TRBJ2-3, with 10 bases that match TRBD1. The V and J ends lost 2 bases and 0 bases, in that order; junction bases with no gene match: 2. The V gene's germline CDR1 is MNHNS and CDR2 SASEGT. The CDR3 length is 16 residues. The CDR3 loop reads CASSEWGQGSTDTQYF. Written as DNA, the CDR3 is TGTGCCAGCAGTGAATGGGGACAGGGGAGCACAGATACGCAGTATTTT.